This T cell receptor (beta chain) was documented in a study of cytomegalovirus exposure and HLA in healthy donors. 60 Vbeta and 13 Jbeta primers were used in PCR. The repertoire was sequenced with immunoSEQ multiplex PCR; TCRdb's copy has only in-frame clones and lacks some. This table holds 170,000 or so clones, about 80% found once. The V and J ends lost 0 bases and 4 bases respectively, with 15 bases between them. The CDR3 sequence is 16 residues long. The germline CDR1 and CDR2 sequences are MGHRA and YSYEKL. The chain carries TRBV4-1 and TRBJ1-2; D not certain. This clonotype was sampled from a boy younger than 18 in good health and CMV-seronegative. The sequencing input was PBMCs. The CDR3 region is CASSQDPGLLVYGYTF. Written as DNA, the CDR3 is TGCGCCAGCAGCCAAGATCCAGGCCTACTCGTCTATGGCTACACCTTC.